This T cell receptor beta chain originates from a study of vaccination and CD4 T cells after COVID-19. Study-level information: As control conditions, cultures were given either a CEFX pool serving as positive control, an HIV-1 Nef pool, or no peptide at all. Study-wide results and limits: Spike mono-reactivity was the property of 304 of 307 vaccine-specific clones in convalescent patients. Median SARS-CoV-2-reactive clonotype numbers rose nonsignificantly, about 20 to 38.

The treatment is: roughly ten-day PBMC culture with coronavirus spike peptide pools or control peptides (ViraFEST assay). Sequencing of cultured CD4+ T cell DNA used the Oncomine TCR Beta short-read assay. TCRdb used MiXCR to reprocess the PCR reads, holding one entry per CDR3 protein. Found here are over 25,000 distinct CDR3 sequences, less than 80% of them singletons; the top ten hold about a sixth. Germline V CDR1 and CDR2: SNHLY, FYNNEI. This CDR3 is 17 amino acids long. Trimming took 5 bases from V and 2 from J, leaving 20 bases between them. Notes on this clonotype: The antigen is undetermined.

Source: CD4+ T cells from blood, cultured in vitro, taken after SARS-CoV-2 vaccination. This rearrangement joins TRBV2 to TRBJ2-3; no definite D call. This receptor was identified in a human donor who received a COVID-19 vaccine. CDR3 region: CASSYQHAFFDTDTQYF. Written as DNA, the CDR3 is TGTGCCAGCAGTTACCAACACGCATTTTTTGACACAGATACGCAGTATTTT.